These 25 T cell receptor beta chains were all obtained from the same sample, sequenced in a study of TIL therapy for anti-PD-1-resistant metastatic lung cancer. Time point denoted: pre-treatment sample, taken before nivolumab and TIL therapy. The libraries were made with immunoSEQ v3. This table comes from immunoSEQ multiplex PCR, and its TCRdb copy is limited to in-frame clones, with some not included. This table has about 53,000 clones, about 70% appearing once. Here the sequenced sample was blood, taken at baseline. These receptors were taken from a person aged 25 to 80 with non-small cell lung cancer.

This chain links TRBV27 with TRBJ1-1; possible D gene TRBD1, 6 bases. Between the trimmed V and J ends, which lost 3 bases and 3 bases, there was a span of 14 bases. CDR1 and CDR2 from the germline V gene are MNHEY and SMNVEV (reference sequence). This CDR3 has 15 amino acids. CDR3 sequence: CASSLGGASYTEAFF. The CDR3, as DNA: TGTGCCAGCAGTTTGGGGGGGGCCAGCTACACTGAAGCTTTCTTT.

Here the CDR3 DNA reads TGTGCCAGCAGCTTAGGGGACACCCTTTACGAGCAGTACTTC. This gives the protein CASSLGDTLYEQYF. The chain employs TRBV5-6 and TRBJ2-7; tentatively, D is TRBD1 (6 bases). The CDR3 has 14 residues. Germline CDR1 and CDR2: SGHDT and YYEEEE. Trimming stripped 2 bases from V and 4 bases from J, with 13 bases between.

This chain uses TRBV9 with TRBJ2-3; D may match TRBD1 or TRBD2 (6 bases each). Germline CDR1 is SGDLS and CDR2 is YYNGEE. Trimming shortened V by 0 bases and J by 5 bases, and 16 bases separated the two germline ends. The CDR3 loop spans 16 amino acids. The chain's CDR3 is CASSVDDGGGQDTQYF. DNA for the CDR3: TGTGCCAGCAGCGTAGACGACGGAGGGGGGCAAGATACGCAGTATTTT.

The chain is built from TRBV14 and TRBJ2-7; no clear D gene. Germline V lookup: CDR1 SGHDN, CDR2 FVKESK. The CDR3 extends over 16 amino acids. V was clipped by 2 bases and J by 11 bases, with 25 bases between them. The CDR3 DNA follows: TGTGCCAGCAGCCAACGAACCTATTCTTTCACTTCCCGCGAGTACTTC. Residues: CASSQRTYSFTSREYF.

This clone has only one observation. The chain has TRBV6-1 and TRBJ2-1; 9 bases are a match to TRBD1. Germline trimming cut 8 bases from V and 11 bases from J; bases unmatched to any gene: 16. Germline V gene lookup returns CDR1 MNHNS and CDR2 SASEGT. There are 15 residues in the CDR3. Here the CDR3 reads CASPGTGTQSSKQFF. The CDR3 DNA follows: TGTGCCAGCCCAGGGACAGGGACCCAATCATCAAAGCAGTTCTTC.

The J gene is TRBJ1-5, the V gene TRBV4-3; a possible D gene is TRBD1 (5 bases). The V gene lost 0 bases and the J gene lost 9 bases, with 21 bases spanning the gap. The CDR3 consists of 17 residues. CDR1 and CDR2 from the germline V gene are LGHNA and YSLEER. DNA of the CDR3: TGCGCCAGCAGCCAAGATGGTTATGGTGCAGGGCAGGGGCCCCAGCATTTT. It encodes CASSQDGYGAGQGPQHF.

CDR3 DNA: TGCGCCAGCAGCTTACTAGCGGGAGGGCCCCCTGAGCAGTTCTTC. Translation gives CASSLLAGGPPEQFF. The rearrangement links TRBV5-1 to TRBJ2-1; 13 bases agree with TRBD2. The CDR3 contains 15 residues. CDR1 and CDR2 (germline): SGHRS, YFSETQ. The V segment lost 2 bases and the J segment 9 bases; nucleotides outside the gene matches: 5.

The rearrangement joins TRBV9 to TRBJ1-2; the D gene is possibly TRBD1 (6 bases). The V gene's germline CDR1 is SGDLS and CDR2 YYNGEE. The CDR3 sequence is 16 residues long. V lost 3 bases and J 2 bases, leaving 17 bases between the germline ends. The CDR3 nucleotides read TGTGCCAGCAGCGCACAATCCAGGGGACCAAACTATGGCTACACCTTC. Translated, it gives CASSAQSRGPNYGYTF. Complete variable domain (other parts from reference TRBV9 and TRBJ1-2): DSGVTQTPKHLITATGQRVTLRCSPRSGDLSVYWYQQSLDQGLQFLIQYYNGEERAKGNILERFSAQQFPDLHSELNLSSLELGDSALYFCASSAQSRGPNYGYTFGSGTRLTVV.

The chain links TRBV18 to TRBJ1-2; TRBD1 matches 9 bases. Germline-derived CDR1 and CDR2 are KGHSH and LQKENI. This CDR3 comprises 16 residues. J was trimmed by 4 bases and V by 2 bases; bases with no gene match: 8. CDR3 protein: CASSPVTGQGPYGYTF. The CDR3 DNA sequence: TGTGCCAGCTCACCAGTTACGGGACAGGGTCCCTATGGCTACACCTTC.

In this sample, this clone turned up a few times. CDR3 sequence (DNA): TGCGCCAGCAGCTCACAGGGAGGGAACACTGAAGCTTTCTTT. Protein product: CASSSQGGNTEAFF. The rearrangement uses TRBV5-1 and TRBJ1-1, with D possibly being TRBD1 (6 bases). The V gene's germline CDR1 is SGHRS and CDR2 YFSETQ. The CDR3 loop spans 14 amino acids. V shed 3 bases and J shed 1 base, with 10 bases lying between them.

This clone was observed many times. The V and J genes are TRBV28 and TRBJ2-7, with D possibly TRBD2 on 7 matching bases. CDR1 and CDR2 from the germline V gene are MDHEN and SYDVKM. V lost 5 bases to trimming and J lost 8 bases, with 16 bases between them. The CDR3 runs 13 residues. In DNA form, the CDR3 reads TGTGCCAGCAGTGCCCCCGGGGGGCTCAAGCAGTACTTC. Its translation: CASSAPGGLKQYF.

V usage is TRBV18 and J usage is TRBJ2-2; D is uncertain. This CDR3 spans 16 amino acids. V lost 1 base to trimming and J lost 1 base, with 10 bases between them. Germline loops: CDR1 KGHSH, CDR2 LQKENI. The CDR3 here is CASSPQKAGNTGELFF. The CDR3 DNA is TGTGCCAGCTCACCACAAAAGGCAGGGAACACCGGGGAGCTGTTTTTT.

The gene calls are TRBV6-5 and TRBJ1-3; TRBD1 matches 7 bases. The CDR3 is 15 amino acids. Germline values: CDR1 MNHEY, CDR2 SVGAGI. The V segment lost 6 bases and the J segment 0 bases; nucleotides outside the gene matches: 5. The CDR3 DNA follows: TGTGCCAGCAGACCAGGGACAGCCTCTGGAAACACCATATATTTT. Its translation is CASRPGTASGNTIYF.

The CDR3 region has the DNA TGCAGTGCTCCGGATCTTCCCCGGGGGTATTTT. It translates to CSAPDLPRGYF. This chain joins TRBV20-1 and TRBJ2-3; tentatively, D is TRBD2 (5 bases). The CDR3 extends over 11 amino acids. Germline loops: CDR1 DFQATT, CDR2 SNEGSKA (reference sequence). Between the trimmed V and J ends, which lost 5 bases and 14 bases, there was a span of 17 bases.

The chain links TRBV4-1 to TRBJ1-3; D gene ambiguous. CDR1 MGHRA and CDR2 YSYEKL come from the germline V gene. V was shortened by 3 bases and J by 0 bases, with 15 bases between the two germline ends. The CDR3 sequence is 17 residues long. The chain's CDR3 is CASSQRETLISGNTIYF. For the CDR3, the DNA is TGCGCCAGCAGCCAGAGGGAGACCTTAATCTCTGGAAACACCATATATTTT.

The chain joins TRBV6-1 to TRBJ1-4; the match to TRBD1 covers 9 bases. This CDR3 is built from 16 residues. Germline values: CDR1 MNHNS, CDR2 SASEGT. Trimming took 3 bases from V and 7 from J; bases not matched to a gene: 9. The DNA for the CDR3 is TGTGCCAGCAGTGATCGGGACAGGGCAATCGGTGAAAAACTGTTTTTT. This encodes CASSDRDRAIGEKLFF.

The V gene is TRBV13, the J gene TRBJ1-1; 7 bases are a match to TRBD1. CDR3 length: 13 amino acids. Germline CDR1 and CDR2: PRHDT and FYEKMQ (reference sequence). The ends lost 0 bases at V and 6 bases at J; junction bases unmatched: 1. This CDR3 is CASSLGTGAEAFF. The CDR3 DNA reads TGTGCCAGCAGCTTAGGTACAGGGGCTGAAGCTTTCTTT.

This rearrangement joins TRBV30 to TRBJ2-5; TRBD2 is a possible D gene (6 bases). The CDR3 extends over 14 amino acids. The V end was cut by 0 bases, the J end by 7 bases, with 15 bases between. CDR1 GTSNPN and CDR2 SVGIG come from the germline V gene (reference sequence). The CDR3 nucleotides read TGTGCCTGGAGTGTAAATGTGAGGAGGGTGACCCAGTACTTC. It translates to CAWSVNVRRVTQYF.

The V gene is TRBV6-6, the J gene TRBJ2-6; D is unresolved. The V gene lost 5 bases and the J gene lost 2 bases, with 4 bases spanning the gap. Germline values: CDR1 MNHNY, CDR2 SVGAGI (reference sequence). CDR3 length: 13 amino acids. The CDR3 sequence is CASSGAGANVLTF. As DNA, the CDR3 is TGTGCCAGCAGTGGGGCTGGGGCCAACGTCCTGACTTTC.

The J gene is TRBJ1-1, the V gene TRBV5-5, with no clear D. V lost 0 bases, J lost 5 bases, and 8 bases lay in between. This CDR3 contains 13 residues. Germline values: CDR1 SGHKS, CDR2 YYEKEE (reference sequence). The CDR3 bases are TGTGCCAGCAGCTTGGCCGAAGGGACTGAAGCTTTCTTT. It codes for CASSLAEGTEAFF.

This clone was seen only once. The chain carries TRBV28 and TRBJ2-7; no reliable D call. Trimming left V 5 bases short and J 2 bases short, with 19 bases between. The CDR3 consists of 16 residues. Germline CDR1 is MDHEN and CDR2 is SYDVKM. CDR3 protein: CASSPLEVTVAYEQYF. CDR3 bases: TGTGCCAGCAGTCCCCTAGAAGTTACGGTAGCCTACGAGCAGTACTTC.

J is TRBJ2-3 and V is TRBV11-3; either TRBD1 or TRBD2 may supply D (6 bases each). The ends were cut back, 4 bases at V and 5 bases at J, with 13 bases in the middle. Per germline, CDR1 SGHNT and CDR2 YENEEA. The CDR3 is 14 residues long. The chain's CDR3 is CASSSRGAGDTQYF. The CDR3 region has the DNA TGTGCCAGCAGCTCTAGGGGGGCCGGAGATACGCAGTATTTT. The full variable domain, in which reference TRBV11-3 and TRBJ2-3 provide the parts outside the CDR3, is EAGVVQSPRYKIIEKKQPVAFWCNPISGHNTLYWYLQNLGQGPELLIRYENEEAVDDSQLPKDRFSAERLKGVDSTLKIQPAELGDSAVYLCASSSRGAGDTQYFGPGTRLTVL.

The chain combines TRBV28 with TRBJ1-5, with 9 bases that match TRBD1. CDR3 length equals 16 residues. In germline, CDR1 is MDHEN, CDR2 SYDVKM. J gave up 11 bases and V 3 bases, and 14 bases lay outside the gene matches. CDR3 amino acids: CASSFYRTGGESSQHF. Written as DNA, the CDR3 is TGTGCCAGCAGTTTTTACAGAACAGGGGGCGAGTCGTCCCAGCATTTT.

DNA for the CDR3: TGCGCCAGCAGTGAGTCCCGAAATTTTGAGCTGTTTTTT. This codes for CASSESRNFELFF. The chain carries TRBV10-1 and TRBJ2-2; D gene uncertain. The CDR3 has 13 amino acids. Germline V CDR1 and CDR2: WNHNN, SYGVQD (reference sequence). The V end was cut by 0 bases, the J end by 11 bases, with 10 bases between.

CDR3 nucleotide sequence: TGTGCCAGTAGCACGTTAGGGGGGATGGGCAATCAGCCCCAGCATTTT. Translating gives CASSTLGGMGNQPQHF. The rearrangement uses TRBV19 and TRBJ1-5; D may be TRBD1 (6 bases). The germline V gene encodes CDR1 LNHDA and CDR2 SQIVND (reference sequence). Trimming stripped 6 bases from V and 2 bases from J, with 17 bases between. This CDR3 has 16 amino acids.